This TCR beta chain emerged from a study of T-cell memory formation after mild COVID-19. The overall study: TCR clusters were mostly confined to one donor each.

Germline V CDR1 and CDR2: SGHKS, YYEKEE (reference sequence). V was clipped by 4 bases and J by 2 bases, with 10 bases between them. The CDR3 extends over 14 amino acids. This clonotype showed up many times. What it binds is unknown. TCR alpha and TCR beta cDNA libraries carrying sample barcodes and UMIs were produced by 5'RACE using constant-segment primers. MiXCR, run by TCRdb on the 5' RACE reads, gives a single entry per CDR3 protein. The data hold 550,000 to 700,000 distinct CDR3 sequences, with roughly 18% observed a single time. General study findings and limits: Mainly in CM and EM were contracting CD4+ clones; CD8+ were in EMRA.

The sequence came from an adult woman who had mild COVID-19 (a few samples of this study predate the infection). Cell type and time point are not known. The chain links TRBV5-5 to TRBJ2-1, with unresolved D. Sequencing was performed on PBMCs or a T cell subset sorted from them (not recorded which). The CDR3 DNA reads as TGTGCCAGCAGCCGTACAACAACCTACAATGAGCAGTTCTTC. It is translated as CASSRTTTYNEQFF.